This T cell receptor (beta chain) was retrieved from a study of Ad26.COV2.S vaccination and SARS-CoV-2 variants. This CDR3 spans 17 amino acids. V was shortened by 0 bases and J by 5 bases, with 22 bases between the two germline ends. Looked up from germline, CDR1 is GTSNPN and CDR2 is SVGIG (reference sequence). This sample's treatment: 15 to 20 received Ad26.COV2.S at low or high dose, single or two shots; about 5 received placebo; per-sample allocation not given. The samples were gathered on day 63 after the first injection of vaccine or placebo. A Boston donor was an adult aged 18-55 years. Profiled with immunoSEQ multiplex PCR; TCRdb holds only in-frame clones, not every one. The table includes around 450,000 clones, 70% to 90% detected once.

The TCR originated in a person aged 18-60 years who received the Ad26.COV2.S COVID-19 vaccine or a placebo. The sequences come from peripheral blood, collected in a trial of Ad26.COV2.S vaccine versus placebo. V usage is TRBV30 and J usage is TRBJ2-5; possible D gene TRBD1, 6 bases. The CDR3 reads CAWSVVGSQGIGETQYF. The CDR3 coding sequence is TGTGCCTGGAGTGTTGTCGGAAGCCAGGGGATCGGGGAGACCCAGTACTTC.